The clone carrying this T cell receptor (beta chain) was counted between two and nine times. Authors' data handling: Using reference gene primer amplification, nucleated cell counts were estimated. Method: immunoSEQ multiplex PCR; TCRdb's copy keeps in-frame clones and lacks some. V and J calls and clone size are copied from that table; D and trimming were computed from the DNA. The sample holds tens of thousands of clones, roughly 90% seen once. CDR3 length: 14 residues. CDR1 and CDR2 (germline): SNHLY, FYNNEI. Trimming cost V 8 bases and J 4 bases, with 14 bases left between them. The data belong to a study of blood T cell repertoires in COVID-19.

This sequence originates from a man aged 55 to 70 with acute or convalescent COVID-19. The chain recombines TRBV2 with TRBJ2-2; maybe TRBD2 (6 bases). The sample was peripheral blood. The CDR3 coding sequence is TGTGCCAGCTCCCGGGAGCAGGGCACCGGGGAGCTGTTTTTT. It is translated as CASSREQGTGELFF.